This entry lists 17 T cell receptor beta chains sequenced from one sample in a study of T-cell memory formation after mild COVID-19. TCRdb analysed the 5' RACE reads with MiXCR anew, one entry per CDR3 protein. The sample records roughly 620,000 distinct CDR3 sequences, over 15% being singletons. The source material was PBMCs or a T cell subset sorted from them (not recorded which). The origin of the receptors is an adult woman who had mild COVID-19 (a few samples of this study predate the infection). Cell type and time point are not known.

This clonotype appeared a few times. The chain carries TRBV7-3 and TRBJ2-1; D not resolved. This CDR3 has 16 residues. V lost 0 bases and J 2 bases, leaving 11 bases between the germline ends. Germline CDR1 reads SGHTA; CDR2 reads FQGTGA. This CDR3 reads CASSLTMGSTYNEQFF. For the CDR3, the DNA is TGTGCCAGCAGCTTAACGATGGGTTCCACCTACAATGAGCAGTTCTTC.

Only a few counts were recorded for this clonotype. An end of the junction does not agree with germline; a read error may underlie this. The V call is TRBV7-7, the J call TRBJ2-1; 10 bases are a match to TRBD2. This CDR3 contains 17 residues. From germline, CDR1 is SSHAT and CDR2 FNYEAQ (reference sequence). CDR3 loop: CASSSRNGLAGANEQFF. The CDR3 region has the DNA TGTGCTAGCAGCTCACGAAATGGCCTAGCGGGAGCAAATGAGCAGTTCTTC.

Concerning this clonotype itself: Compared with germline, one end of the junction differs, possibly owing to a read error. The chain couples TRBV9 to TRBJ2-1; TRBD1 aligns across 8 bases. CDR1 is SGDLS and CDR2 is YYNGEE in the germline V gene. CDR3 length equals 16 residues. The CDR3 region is CDSSAGTGHISDEQFF. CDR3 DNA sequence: TGTGACAGCAGCGCGGGGACAGGCCATATTTCGGATGAGCAGTTCTTC.

CDR3 sequence reads: CASTLTSSGANVLTF. The CDR3 nucleotides read TGTGCCAGCACCCTAACTAGCTCTGGGGCCAACGTCCTGACTTTC. The gene calls are TRBV12-3 or TRBV12-4 and TRBJ2-6, with D maybe TRBD2 (5 bases). There are 15 residues in the CDR3. The ends were cut back, 7 bases at V and 0 bases at J, with 10 bases in the middle.

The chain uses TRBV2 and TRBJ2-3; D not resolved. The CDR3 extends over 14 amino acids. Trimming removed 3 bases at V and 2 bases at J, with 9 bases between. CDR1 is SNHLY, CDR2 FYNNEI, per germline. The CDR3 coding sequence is TGTGCCAGCAGTGAGCGGTCCTCCACAGATACGCAGTATTTT. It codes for CASSERSSTDTQYF.

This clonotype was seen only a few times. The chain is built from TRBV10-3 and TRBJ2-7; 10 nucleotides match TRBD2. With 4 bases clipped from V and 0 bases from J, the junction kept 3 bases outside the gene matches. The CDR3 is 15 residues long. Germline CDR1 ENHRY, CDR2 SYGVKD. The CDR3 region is CAISAGTSASYEQYF. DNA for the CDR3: TGTGCCATCAGTGCTGGGACTAGCGCCTCCTACGAGCAGTACTTC.

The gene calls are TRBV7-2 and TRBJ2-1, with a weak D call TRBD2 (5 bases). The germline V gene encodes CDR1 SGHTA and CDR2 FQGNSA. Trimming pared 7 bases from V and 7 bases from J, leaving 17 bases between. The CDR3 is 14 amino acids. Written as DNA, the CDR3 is TGTGCCAGCACCGTAGGCCTAGCAATGAATGAGCAGTTCTTC. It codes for CASTVGLAMNEQFF.

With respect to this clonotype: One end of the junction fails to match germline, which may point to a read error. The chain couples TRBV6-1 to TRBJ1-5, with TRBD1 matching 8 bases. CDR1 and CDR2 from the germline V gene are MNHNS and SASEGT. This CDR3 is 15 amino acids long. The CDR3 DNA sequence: TGTGCCAGCAGCGAAGGACAGGGATGGGTTCAGCCCCAGCATTTT. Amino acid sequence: CASSEGQGWVQPQHF.

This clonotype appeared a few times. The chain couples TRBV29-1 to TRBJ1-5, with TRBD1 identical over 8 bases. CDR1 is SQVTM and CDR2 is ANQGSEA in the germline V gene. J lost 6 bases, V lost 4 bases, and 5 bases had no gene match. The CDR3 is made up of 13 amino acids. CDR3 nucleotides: TGCAGCGTTGGAACAGGGGGAGGTCAGCCCCAGCATTTT. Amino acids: CSVGTGGGQPQHF.

The CDR3 loop is CASSTLISGRAESTDTQYF. The CDR3 DNA sequence: TGCGCCAGCAGCACTCTAATTAGCGGGAGGGCCGAAAGCACAGATACGCAGTATTTT. V gene TRBV5-1 combines with J gene TRBJ2-3; 11 bases map to TRBD2. Germline CDR1 and CDR2: SGHRS and YFSETQ. CDR3 length: 19 residues. The junction had 13 bases not matched to a gene; V was cut back by 4 bases and J by 0 bases.

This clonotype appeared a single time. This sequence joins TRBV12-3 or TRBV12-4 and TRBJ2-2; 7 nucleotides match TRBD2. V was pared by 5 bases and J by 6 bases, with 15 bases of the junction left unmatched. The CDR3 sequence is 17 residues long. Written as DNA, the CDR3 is TGTGCCAGCAGTGGGCGACTGGGCGGGAGAGGAGCCGGGGAGCTGTTTTTT. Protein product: CASSGRLGGRGAGELFF.

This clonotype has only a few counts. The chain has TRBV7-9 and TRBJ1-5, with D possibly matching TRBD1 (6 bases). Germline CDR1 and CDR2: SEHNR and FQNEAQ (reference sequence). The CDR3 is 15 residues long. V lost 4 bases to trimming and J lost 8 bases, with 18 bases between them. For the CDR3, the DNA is TGTGCCAGCAGCTCAGGTCGGGGGGCTAGGGAGCCCCAGCATTTT. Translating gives CASSSGRGAREPQHF.

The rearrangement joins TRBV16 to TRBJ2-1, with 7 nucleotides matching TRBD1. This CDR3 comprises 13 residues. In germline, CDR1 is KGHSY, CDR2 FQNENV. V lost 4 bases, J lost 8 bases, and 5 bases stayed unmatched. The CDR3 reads CASSPTGSDEQFF. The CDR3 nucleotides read TGTGCCAGCAGCCCGACAGGGTCGGATGAGCAGTTCTTC.

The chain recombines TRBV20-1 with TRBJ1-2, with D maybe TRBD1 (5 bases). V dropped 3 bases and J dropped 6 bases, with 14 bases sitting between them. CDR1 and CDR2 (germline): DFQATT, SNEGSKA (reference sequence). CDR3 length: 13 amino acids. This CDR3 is CSASPPSGDGYTF. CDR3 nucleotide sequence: TGCAGTGCTAGTCCCCCCTCGGGGGATGGCTACACCTTC.

CDR3 in amino acids: CATSDLEGAATDTQYF. CDR3 DNA: TGTGCCACCAGTGATTTAGAGGGGGCAGCCACAGATACGCAGTATTTT. The V gene is TRBV24-1, the J gene TRBJ2-3, with 7 bases identical to TRBD1. This CDR3 has 16 residues. Germline lookup yields CDR1 KGHDR and CDR2 SFDVKD. V lost 1 base, J lost 2 bases, and 5 bases stayed unmatched.

CDR3 residues: CASTGGTGGGGETQYF. CDR3 DNA sequence: TGTGCCAGCACCGGCGGGACAGGGGGAGGGGGAGAGACCCAGTACTTC. The V gene is TRBV9, the J gene TRBJ2-5, with TRBD1 identical over 11 bases. The CDR3 covers 16 residues. The J segment lost 4 bases and the V segment lost 6 bases, leaving 11 bases of the junction unmatched. Per germline, CDR1 SGDLS and CDR2 YYNGEE.

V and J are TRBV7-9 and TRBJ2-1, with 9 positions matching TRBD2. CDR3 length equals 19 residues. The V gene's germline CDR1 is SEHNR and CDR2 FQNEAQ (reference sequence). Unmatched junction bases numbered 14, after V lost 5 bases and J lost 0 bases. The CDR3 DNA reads TGTGCCAGCAGCCCCCGTCTTGCTAGCGGGGTGAGCTCCTACAATGAGCAGTTCTTC. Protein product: CASSPRLASGVSSYNEQFF.